The 32 T cell receptor beta chains in this list originate from one sample, sequenced in a study of blood T cells in healthy people across ages. Sample-barcoded 5' priming and a J-beta primer mix drove a second PCR of about 6 to 12 cycles. MiXCR was run by TCRdb on the 5' RACE reads, yielding one entry per CDR3 protein. The sample has some 940,000 distinct CDR3 sequences, 25% to 35% seen once. The sample was also linked to a second study, of T cells of mothers and their children.

Specimen: blood. Receptor source: a woman aged 40-49 years in good health.

The genes are TRBV28 and TRBJ2-3; TRBD1 might be the D (5 bases). The germline V gene encodes CDR1 MDHEN and CDR2 SYDVKM. The V end lost 5 bases, the J end lost 11 bases, and 26 bases lay between the germline ends. This CDR3 has 16 residues. The CDR3 DNA is TGTGCCAGCAGTGTACACCTAGTCCCGGAGTCCCAGGGGCAGTATTTT. Translating it yields CASSVHLVPESQGQYF.

This clonotype has a count of ten or more. The chain's CDR3 is CASSLAWGGYTQPQHF. In DNA, the CDR3 is TGTGCCAGCAGCTTAGCGTGGGGGGGTTATACGCAGCCCCAGCATTTT. V usage is TRBV7-9 and J usage is TRBJ1-5, with TRBD1 as a possible D gene (5 bases). The CDR3 spans 16 residues. Germline loops: CDR1 SEHNR, CDR2 FQNEAQ (reference sequence). V dropped 0 bases and J dropped 7 bases, with 16 bases sitting between them.

The chain is built from TRBV5-4 and TRBJ2-1, with 8 bases aligning to TRBD2. The V and J ends lost 0 bases and 0 bases, in that order; junction bases with no gene match: 5. The CDR3 totals 17 residues. The V gene's germline CDR1 is SGHNT and CDR2 YYREEE (reference sequence). The CDR3: CASSLEERGYSYNEQFF. CDR3 bases: TGTGCCAGCAGCTTGGAAGAGCGGGGGTACTCCTACAATGAGCAGTTCTTC.

The rearrangement links TRBV7-8 to TRBJ2-3; D tentatively reads TRBD1 or TRBD2 (5 bases each). With 5 bases removed from V and 2 bases from J, the gap between germline ends came to 14 bases. Germline loops: CDR1 SGHVS, CDR2 FQNEAQ. The length of the CDR3 is 15 residues. The DNA of the CDR3 is TGTGCCAGCAGCCCGGGACGGCTTCTCACAGATACGCAGTATTTT. It translates to CASSPGRLLTDTQYF.

V gene TRBV12-3 or TRBV12-4 combines with J gene TRBJ1-1; no clear D gene. This CDR3 has 14 amino acids. V lost 7 bases, J lost 1 base, and 13 bases lay in between. CDR3 nucleotides: TGTGCCAGCACCCCCTCTACTTGGAACACTGAAGCTTTCTTT. Amino acid sequence: CASTPSTWNTEAFF.

Note on this clonotype: The junction departs from germline at one end; a sequencing error may be responsible. V gene TRBV20-1 combines with J gene TRBJ1-1; D remains ambiguous. The length of the CDR3 is 14 residues. CDR1 and CDR2 from the germline V gene are DFQATT and SNEGSKA (reference sequence). This chain's CDR3 is CSTRDFRGNTEAFF. The CDR3 DNA is TGCAGTACTAGAGATTTCCGGGGGAACACTGAAGCTTTCTTT.

This chain links TRBV7-3 with TRBJ2-5; D possibly corresponds to TRBD1 (5 bases). The tail of the sequence fits TRBJ2-1 better, so the J call may be wrong. This CDR3 has 14 amino acids. The germline gives CDR1 SGHTA, CDR2 FQGTGA. In DNA form, the CDR3 reads TGTGCCAGCAGCCCTTCGACAGTCCAAGAGACCCAGTTCTTC. Translated, it gives CASSPSTVQETQFF.

The CDR3 region has the DNA TGTGCCAGCCGCGGACAGCCCACAGATACGCAGTATTTT. As protein: CASRGQPTDTQYF. The chain uses TRBV28 and TRBJ2-3; the D gene is possibly TRBD1 (6 bases). In germline, CDR1 is MDHEN, CDR2 SYDVKM. CDR3 size: 13 residues. V was cut by 8 bases and J by 2 bases, with 11 bases left in between.

This clonotype was seen a handful of times. The chain links TRBV19 to TRBJ2-1; the match to TRBD1 covers 7 bases. J gave up 7 bases and V 6 bases, and 9 bases lay outside the gene matches. The CDR3 contains 14 residues. CDR1 and CDR2 (germline): LNHDA, SQIVND (reference sequence). Written as DNA, the CDR3 is TGTGCCAGTAGCGCGACAGGGACGGGGAATGAGCAGTTCTTC. This sequence encodes CASSATGTGNEQFF.

V is TRBV11-2 and J is TRBJ1-2; 9 nucleotides align to TRBD1. The CDR3 is 14 residues long. V was clipped by 4 bases and J by 9 bases; unmatched bases: 9. The germline CDR1 and CDR2 sequences are SGHAT and FQNNGV. The CDR3 region is CASSSLLGQGRYTF. The CDR3 coding sequence is TGTGCCAGCAGCTCCCTCCTGGGACAGGGACGCTACACCTTC.

The CDR3 sequence is CATSETTSLDTQYF. The CDR3 bases are TGTGCCACCAGTGAGACCACTAGCTTGGATACGCAGTATTTT. The rearrangement joins TRBV24-1 to TRBJ2-3; D perhaps matches TRBD2 (6 bases). The V end lost 4 bases, the J end lost 6 bases, and 13 bases lay between the germline ends. The CDR3 has 14 amino acids. Germline assignment: CDR1 KGHDR and CDR2 SFDVKD.

This clonotype was picked up one time. It may be a read error: a sequence one base away is much more abundant. The CDR3 carries no conserved terminal phenylalanine or tryptophan, so it likely arises from a read error. This sequence joins TRBV5-1 and TRBJ2-3; D uncertain. V was pared by 5 bases and J by 1 base, with 14 bases between. This CDR3 has 15 residues. Germline lookup yields CDR1 SGHRS and CDR2 YFSETQ. CDR3 nucleotide sequence: TGCGCCAGCAGGGTATGGGCGGAACGCACAGATACGCAGTATCTT. It yields the protein CASRVWAERTDTQYL.

On this clonotype: A much larger clone lies a single base off, so this may be a read error. V and J are TRBV6-1 and TRBJ2-6; TRBD2 is a possible D gene (6 bases). Germline V gene data show CDR1 as MNHNS and CDR2 as SASEGT. The CDR3 contains 18 residues. CDR3 sequence reads: CASSPRGHTSSEANVLTF. In DNA form, the CDR3 reads TGTGCCAGCAGTCCCCGGGGTCATACTAGCTCTGAGGCCAACGTCCTGACTTTC.

The genes are TRBV5-4 and TRBJ1-1; D unresolved. V dropped 0 bases and J dropped 1 base, with 10 bases sitting between them. The CDR3 length is 15 residues. The germline V gene has CDR1 SGHNT and CDR2 YYREEE (reference sequence). CDR3 protein: CASSLGMATNTEAFF. The CDR3 DNA is TGTGCCAGCAGCTTGGGAATGGCTACGAACACTGAAGCTTTCTTT.

The gene calls are TRBV20-1 and TRBJ2-5; D possibly corresponds to TRBD2 (6 bases). In germline, CDR1 is DFQATT, CDR2 SNEGSKA (reference sequence). The CDR3 covers 11 residues. V lost 3 bases and J lost 7, with 9 bases in between. The CDR3 region is CSAREGRTQYF. The CDR3 DNA reads as TGCAGTGCTAGGGAGGGCAGGACCCAGTACTTC.

The chain couples TRBV6-6 to TRBJ2-7; TRBD1 might be the D (6 bases). The length of the CDR3 is 17 residues. Trimming took 7 bases from V and 2 from J, leaving 24 bases between them. The germline V gene has CDR1 MNHNY and CDR2 SVGAGI (reference sequence). The CDR3 nucleotides read TGTGCCAGCAACGTAGGGAAGCGGCAGGGGATCGCCTACGAGCAGTACTTC. As protein: CASNVGKRQGIAYEQYF.

The chain couples TRBV18 to TRBJ2-2, with 8 nucleotides matching TRBD2. Per germline, CDR1 KGHSH and CDR2 LQKENI. With V trimmed by 2 bases and J by 1 base, 3 bases remained unmatched. The CDR3 runs to 16 residues. This CDR3 reads CASSPLGLGNTGELFF. In DNA form, the CDR3 reads TGTGCCAGCTCACCATTGGGACTAGGGAACACCGGGGAGCTGTTTTTT.

This clonotype occurred many times. The V call is TRBV20-1, the J call TRBJ2-5; D gene ambiguous. The ends were cut back, 5 bases at V and 5 bases at J, with 6 bases in the middle. The CDR3 runs 10 residues. CDR1 and CDR2 from the germline V gene are DFQATT and SNEGSKA (reference sequence). CDR3 sequence (DNA): TGCAGTGCTCATTGGGAGACCCAGTACTTC. This codes for CSAHWETQYF.

The CDR3 bases are TGTGCCAGCACAGGGGCGGAGGGTCAGCCCCAGCATTTT. Its protein product is CASTGAEGQPQHF. The V gene is TRBV5-3, the J gene TRBJ1-5, with 7 bases lining up with TRBD1. TRBV5-3 is recorded as an ORF, its role being uncertain. With 8 bases clipped from V and 6 bases from J, the junction kept 8 bases outside the gene matches. The CDR3 consists of 13 residues.

This clonotype occurred a few times. The chain recombines TRBV20-1 with TRBJ1-2; 9 bases agree with TRBD1. CDR3 length equals 13 residues. Germline V lookup: CDR1 DFQATT, CDR2 SNEGSKA (reference sequence). Trimming at V came to 5 bases and at J to 8 bases, leaving 9 bases not matched to a gene. In DNA form, the CDR3 reads TGCAGTGCTGGTTGGACAGGGGTAGGCGGCTACACCTTC. Amino acid sequence: CSAGWTGVGGYTF.

This clonotype has at least ten counts. The chain recombines TRBV7-2 with TRBJ2-7; 7 bases are shared with TRBD2. With V trimmed by 0 bases and J by 3 bases, 5 bases remained unmatched. The CDR3 contains 15 residues. The V gene's germline CDR1 is SGHTA and CDR2 FQGNSA. The CDR3: CASSLARRGDYEQYF. The CDR3, as DNA: TGTGCCAGCAGCTTAGCGCGCCGGGGGGACTACGAGCAGTACTTC.

This clonotype came up a few times. This chain connects TRBV7-2 to TRBJ1-1; 8 nucleotides agree with TRBD1. The CDR3 is 15 amino acids. From germline, CDR1 is SGHTA and CDR2 FQGNSA. After removal of 7 bases from V and 1 base from J, the junction contained 8 bases not matched to a gene. CDR3: CASNYGDRKNTEAFF. In nucleotides, the CDR3 is TGTGCCAGCAACTACGGGGACAGGAAGAACACTGAAGCTTTCTTT.

This clonotype came up many times. The rearrangement uses TRBV29-1 and TRBJ1-2; D call uncertain. This CDR3 is built from 13 residues. Per the germline V gene, CDR1 is SQVTM and CDR2 is ANQGSEA. With 1 base removed from V and 6 bases from J, the gap between germline ends came to 12 bases. This CDR3 reads CSVEVGEVDGYTF. CDR3 nucleotides: TGCAGCGTTGAAGTCGGCGAAGTGGATGGCTACACCTTC.

The genes are TRBV9 and TRBJ2-3; TRBD1 aligns across 7 bases. Germline CDR1 SGDLS, CDR2 YYNGEE. The CDR3 is made up of 16 amino acids. After removal of 3 bases from V and 0 bases from J, the junction contained 7 bases not matched to a gene. CDR3 nucleotide sequence: TGTGCCAGCAGCGCCGACGGGACAGTTAGCACAGATACGCAGTATTTT. Protein: CASSADGTVSTDTQYF.

As to this clonotype: A much larger clone differs from this one at a single base, so this may be a read error. The genes are TRBV25-1 and TRBJ2-7, with a possible D match to TRBD2 (5 bases). The CDR3 is made up of 13 amino acids. Per germline, CDR1 MGHDK and CDR2 SYGVNS. The CDR3 here is CASSVGVSYKQYF. The CDR3 DNA sequence: TGTGCCAGCAGTGTCGGGGTCTCCTACAAGCAGTACTTC.

This clonotype was seen a handful of times. Mismatch with germline at one junction end may stem from a read error. The chain carries TRBV3-1 and TRBJ1-5; the D is unclear. Looked up from germline, CDR1 is LGHDT and CDR2 is YNNKEL (reference sequence). This CDR3 has 12 amino acids. The chain's CDR3 is CASSQASQAQHF. CDR3 sequence (DNA): TGTGCCAGCAGCCAAGCCTCTCAGGCCCAGCATTTT.

The V gene is TRBV10-3, the J gene TRBJ2-5; 10 bases agree with TRBD1. The length of the CDR3 is 13 residues. Losses at the gene ends were 6 bases for V and 7 bases for J; bases not matched to a gene: 5. Germline V CDR1 and CDR2: ENHRY, SYGVKD. CDR3 coding DNA: TGTGCCATCAGCCGGGACAGGGGAGCGACCCAGTACTTC. It specifies CAISRDRGATQYF.

The table lists this clonotype with many counts. V is TRBV20-1 and J is TRBJ1-2; D not resolved. V was cut by 5 bases and J by 3 bases, with 7 bases left in between. The CDR3 has 11 amino acids. Germline CDR1 and CDR2: DFQATT and SNEGSKA (reference sequence). CDR3 DNA sequence: TGCAGTGCTCCCCCAGACTATGGCTACACCTTC. Residues: CSAPPDYGYTF.

V gene TRBV18 combines with J gene TRBJ1-1; D might be TRBD1 (5 bases). Trimming took 0 bases from V and 7 from J, leaving 21 bases between them. Looked up from germline, CDR1 is KGHSH and CDR2 is LQKENI. The length of the CDR3 is 17 residues. CDR3 nucleotide sequence: TGTGCCAGCTCACCACCGGAGGCGACAGTTGGTACCGTTGAAGCTTTCTTT. It yields the protein CASSPPEATVGTVEAFF.

J is TRBJ2-4 and V is TRBV28; D gene unclear. Trimming shortened V by 3 bases and J by 5 bases, and 20 bases separated the two germline ends. The CDR3 is made up of 17 amino acids. In germline, CDR1 is MDHEN, CDR2 SYDVKM. The CDR3 DNA reads as TGTGCCAGCAGTTTCCCGAACCGTGGCTTTAACCAAAACATTCAGTACTTC. It is translated as CASSFPNRGFNQNIQYF. Full variable domain (missing parts from reference TRBV28 and TRBJ2-4): DVKVTQSSRYLVKRTGEKVFLECVQDMDHENMFWYRQDPGLGLRLIYFSYDVKMKEKGDIPEGYSVSREKKERFSLILESASTNQTSMYLCASSFPNRGFNQNIQYFGAGTRLSVL.

This clonotype has a count of ten or more. The rearrangement joins TRBV9 to TRBJ2-5; D is possibly TRBD1 or TRBD2 (5 bases each). The ends were cut back, 4 bases at V and 8 bases at J, with 18 bases in the middle. Germline V lookup: CDR1 SGDLS, CDR2 YYNGEE. The CDR3 is made up of 14 amino acids. The CDR3 sequence is CASSRSGTGITQYF. CDR3 DNA sequence: TGTGCCAGCAGCAGATCCGGGACGGGGATCACCCAGTACTTC.

This clonotype was seen more than once but under ten times. The chain combines TRBV7-8 with TRBJ2-1, with 12 bases matching TRBD2. This CDR3 has 17 residues. Germline V lookup: CDR1 SGHVS, CDR2 FQNEAQ. The V and J ends lost 5 bases and 9 bases, in that order; junction bases with no gene match: 14. CDR3 amino acids: CASSAATGTSGSFEQFF. DNA of the CDR3: TGTGCCAGCAGCGCAGCTACCGGGACTAGCGGGTCCTTTGAGCAGTTCTTC.